These 7 T cell receptor beta chains came from one sample sequenced in a study of blood T cell repertoires in COVID-19. Sequenced by immunoSEQ multiplex PCR; TCRdb stores in-frame clones only, minus some. The data hold around 42,000 clones, with about 87% observed a single time. Input material: peripheral blood. These receptor sequences come from a human donor in a cohort sampled during active COVID-19.

CDR3 DNA sequence: TGTGCCAGCAGTTTCAGGGGTGTACTTCGGAGCCAGCCCCAGCATTTT. Its protein product is CASSFRGVLRSQPQHF. The rearrangement joins TRBV27 to TRBJ1-5, with D perhaps TRBD1 (6 bases). The CDR3 consists of 16 residues. Germline V CDR1 and CDR2: MNHEY, SMNVEV (reference sequence). V was trimmed by 3 bases and J by 7 bases, leaving 19 bases between them.

This chain connects TRBV24-1 to TRBJ2-2; 10 bases are shared with TRBD1. Per the germline V gene, CDR1 is KGHDR and CDR2 is SFDVKD. This CDR3 is 14 amino acids long. After removal of 9 bases from V and 4 bases from J, the junction contained 4 bases not matched to a gene. Here the CDR3 reads CATGRTGGTGELFF. The CDR3 nucleotides are TGTGCCACCGGCCGGACAGGGGGCACCGGGGAGCTGTTTTTT.

The chain's CDR3 is CASSYRGRATNEKLFF. CDR3 bases: TGTGCCAGCAGTTACAGGGGGCGGGCAACTAATGAAAAACTGTTTTTT. The chain couples TRBV6-5 to TRBJ1-4; 7 positions match TRBD1. Germline CDR1 and CDR2: MNHEY and SVGAGI. The CDR3 consists of 16 residues. Germline trimming cut 2 bases from V and 0 bases from J; bases unmatched to any gene: 3.

The CDR3 loop reads CSVSLQWAKNIQYF. The CDR3 DNA is TGCAGCGTCTCATTACAGTGGGCCAAAAACATTCAGTACTTC. The chain carries TRBV29-1 and TRBJ2-4; D call uncertain. V was clipped by 6 bases and J by 1 base, with 13 bases between them. Looked up from germline, CDR1 is SQVTM and CDR2 is ANQGSEA. The CDR3 extends over 14 amino acids.

The rearrangement links TRBV4-3 to TRBJ1-1, with D hard to call. This CDR3 is built from 15 residues. Deletions cut 0 bases from V and 0 bases from J, with 8 bases between. The germline V gene has CDR1 LGHNA and CDR2 YSLEER. The CDR3 loop reads CASSQEARMNTEAFF. The CDR3, as DNA: TGCGCCAGCAGCCAAGAGGCCAGGATGAACACTGAAGCTTTCTTT.

The CDR3 region has the DNA TGTGCCAGAGAAAAGGGGTTGGGCTCCTACGAGCAGTACTTC. It yields the protein CAREKGLGSYEQYF. The chain combines TRBV27 with TRBJ2-7; D perhaps matches TRBD1 (5 bases). The CDR3 covers 14 residues. Germline V gene lookup returns CDR1 MNHEY and CDR2 SMNVEV (reference sequence). The ends were cut back, 9 bases at V and 0 bases at J, with 15 bases in the middle.

The chain couples TRBV4-3 to TRBJ2-6, with TRBD2 as a possible D gene (6 bases). The V gene's germline CDR1 is LGHNA and CDR2 YSLEER. The V gene lost 2 bases and the J gene lost 0 bases, with 11 bases spanning the gap. The CDR3 extends over 17 amino acids. CDR3: CASSQSTSSSGANVLTF. The CDR3 DNA follows: TGCGCCAGCAGCCAATCCACTAGCAGCTCTGGGGCCAACGTCCTGACTTTC.